This T cell receptor (beta chain) is drawn from a study of CD8+ T cells in alopecia areata (dated by TCRdb to the late 2010s). Notes on the research overall: Treated patients were enrolled in an open-label pilot trial of oral tofacitinib at 5 to 10 mg twice daily for moderate-to-severe alopecia areata. Patients received tofacitinib for 6 to 18 months and were then followed off drug for 6 months to check for delayed response and recurrence. To study T cell clonal expansion in alopecia areata, the researchers applied high-throughput TCRbeta sequencing to both the C3H/HeJ mouse model and human patients. Human TCRbeta sequencing covered scalp tissue and sorted CD4+ and CD8+ peripheral blood T cells from patchy and totalis/universalis alopecia areata patients and healthy controls. Biopsies were taken from tofacitinib-treated patients at baseline and again at 4 and 24 weeks into treatment, and several of those patients also had a later scalp biopsy. Scalp clonality was compared among normal scalp (n=4), patchy alopecia areata scalp (n=8), and alopecia totalis/universalis scalp (n=8). RNA was obtained with the PAXgene miRNA kit for fixed scalp, the miRNeasy kit for PBMCs, and the RNeasy kit for mouse skin. Amplification of TCRbeta CDR3 regions was done by immunoSEQ multiplex PCR using 35 Vbeta forward primers and 13 Jbeta reverse primers. Summary of the overall study and its limitations: Lesional scalp, especially in alopecia totalis/universalis, showed higher clonality and more expanded CD8+ clones than normal scalp, suggesting antigenic drive. Compared with mice, TCR sequences shared between patients were less clear, possibly partly because of HLA diversity across the patient population. Unlike mouse skin, where gammadelta T cells dominate, normal human skin contains resident alphabeta T cells that get sequenced too, which complicates analysis of the scalp TCR repertoire.

Library creation used the immunoSEQ multiplex PCR assay. To provide template for TCR sequencing, every sample had RNA extracted and reverse transcribed into cDNA. SuperScript III was used to make first-strand cDNA, primed with a 2:1 mix of oligo-dT and random hexamers. A synthetic immune receptor repertoire was used to gauge amplification bias, and whatever bias remained was removed computationally. As for how the authors treated the data: Raw reads were preprocessed to remove errors, and CDR3 was defined according to IMGT conventions as the region from the conserved cysteine to phenylalanine. To get clonality, Shannon entropy was normalized by log2 of the number of productive unique TCRs and the result was subtracted from 1. CD4 or CD8 identity of scalp clones was inferred by cross-referencing scalp TCRbeta sequences with sorted blood CD4 and CD8 repertoires. In TCRdb, the immuneACCESS table is reduced to in-frame sequences with V and J assigned. These tables do not hold every clone; where another copy was compared, an unresolved V gene accounts for under half, and the others remain unexplained. The V and J calls and clone size come from that table; D and trimming were worked out from the DNA. This sample comprises fewer than 250,000 clones, 57% of them detected only once. 0.45% of the sample belongs to the ten largest clones.

Trimming removed 7 bases from V and 4 bases from J; the gene matches leave 8 bases unexplained. CDR1 and CDR2 were assigned from the germline V gene as SQVTM and ANQGSEA. From the cysteine through the phenylalanine, the CDR3 covers 13 amino acids. Of all the DNA, just the CDR3 is kept, 39 bases in frame from base 1. Interpreted using the paper, the time point label stands for: baseline before oral tofacitinib. Peripheral blood and lesional scalp punch biopsies were obtained from patients with alopecia areata. PBMCs were isolated by density centrifugation and stained for CD3, CD4 and CD8, after which CD4+ and CD8+ T cells were sorted on a FACSAria. Notes on this clone: Its antigen is still unknown. Per-base qualities were not stored, and no clone one base away is much larger.

The sample in question was CD4+ T cells sorted from blood, obtained at week 0. This receptor chain uses TRBV29-1 and TRBJ2-5; 8 central nucleotides agree with TRBD2. This TCR was sampled from a human donor with alopecia areata. The bases read TGCAGCGGGGCCCCTGCGGGAGGAGAGACCCAGTACTTC. Its translation reads: CSGAPAGGETQYF. Reference TRBV29-1 and TRBJ2-5 proteins supply the regions before and after the CDR3; the full variable domain is: SAVISQKPSRDICQRGTSLTIQCQVDSQVTMMFWYRQQPGQSLTLIATANQGSEATYESGFVIDKFPISRPNLTFSTLTVSNMSPEDSSIYLCSGAPAGGETQYFGPGTRLLVL.